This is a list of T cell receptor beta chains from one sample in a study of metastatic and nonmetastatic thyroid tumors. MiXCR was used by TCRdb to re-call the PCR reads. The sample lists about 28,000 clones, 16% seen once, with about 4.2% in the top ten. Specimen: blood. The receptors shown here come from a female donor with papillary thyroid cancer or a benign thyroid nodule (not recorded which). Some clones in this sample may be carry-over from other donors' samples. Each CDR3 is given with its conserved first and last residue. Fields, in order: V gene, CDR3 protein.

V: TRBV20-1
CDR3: CSATDSRASNQPQHF

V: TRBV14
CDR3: CASSQEDFSLGNEQFF

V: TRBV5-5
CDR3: CASSLVASARYTGELFF

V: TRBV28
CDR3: CASSLGLRAFF

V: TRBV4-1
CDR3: CASSQWGGVDTQYF

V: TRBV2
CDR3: CASRKRFGQLSMETQYF

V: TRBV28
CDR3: CASSLWSGDSGNTIYF

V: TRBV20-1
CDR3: CSANGEGQGRYEQYF

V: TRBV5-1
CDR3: CASRRGLTTGELFF

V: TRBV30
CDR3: CAWLSSGSVYDEQFF

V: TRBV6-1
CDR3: CASSSLQGAHEKLFF

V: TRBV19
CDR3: CASQQTGAPVQPQHF

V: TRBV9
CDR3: CASSARGPSGTTPTDTQYF

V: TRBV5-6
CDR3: CASSWHRTGGDHNSPLHF

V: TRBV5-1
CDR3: CASTWVPRGDYEQYF

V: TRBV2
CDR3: CASSEDTQETQYF

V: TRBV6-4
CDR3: CASSPGQGSYNEQFF

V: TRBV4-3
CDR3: CASSQGREYTGELFF

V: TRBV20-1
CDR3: CSARDLSSYEQYF

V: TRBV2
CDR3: CASSEDQKETQYF

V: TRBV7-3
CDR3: CASSLDIGDTQYF

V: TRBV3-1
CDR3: CASSQDPWGTDSGANVLTF

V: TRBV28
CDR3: CASSLGRDRGPAYCYGYTF

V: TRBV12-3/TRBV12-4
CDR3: CASRGLETRNEQFF

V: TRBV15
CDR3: CATSTRTGDEQFF

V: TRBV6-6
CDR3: CASSYRDSYQETQYF